This T cell receptor (beta chain) was retrieved from a study of T cell responses to AZD1222 COVID-19 vaccine. Study-level results: Clonal diversity was possibly underestimated; the donors were predominantly white British and more often female. In all cases, repertoires were sampled only after the peak T cell response.

TCRdb keeps only in-frame clones here, not all; method: immunoSEQ multiplex PCR. In the table there are 150,000 to 200,000 clones, 88% of which are singletons. Trimming cost V 1 base and J 4 bases, with 28 bases left between them. The CDR3 covers 19 residues. Germline CDR1 reads SQVTM; CDR2 reads ANQGSEA. About this clone itself: Its antigen is still unknown.

Sequences were derived from peripheral blood, sampled on day 0 of AZD1222 vaccination. The V gene is TRBV29-1, the J gene TRBJ1-2, with D unclear. The TCR comes from an adult in good health. CDR3 coding DNA: TGCAGCGTTGAAGGCGAAACTGTCCGCGGCCCCTTGAGTAGCTATGGCTACACCTTC. Translation gives CSVEGETVRGPLSSYGYTF. The complete variable domain, with remaining parts taken from reference TRBV29-1 and TRBJ1-2, reads SAVISQKPSRDICQRGTSLTIQCQVDSQVTMMFWYRQQPGQSLTLIATANQGSEATYESGFVIDKFPISRPNLTFSTLTVSNMSPEDSSIYLCSVEGETVRGPLSSYGYTFGSGTRLTVV.